This paragraph covers one TCR beta chain sequence. The antigen is unknown. These data come from a study of identical twins. Germline assignment: CDR1 SGHTA and CDR2 FQGNSA. The V end lost 5 bases, the J end lost 2 bases, and 15 bases lay between the germline ends. The CDR3 has 15 residues. TCRdb analysed the 5' RACE reads with MiXCR anew, one entry per CDR3 protein. The repertoire holds more than 1.5 million distinct CDR3 sequences, with about 30% as singletons. Study-wide findings and caveats: It was out-of-frame TCR alpha sharing in monozygotic twins that models underestimated.

With no exceptions, donors were healthy Caucasians. The sequence was obtained from a newborn girl in good health. This chain uses TRBV7-2 with TRBJ1-2; D is ambiguous. The specimen was cord blood. CDR3 sequence: CASSRFLVGNYGYTF. The CDR3 DNA is TGTGCCAGCAGCCGCTTTTTGGTGGGAAACTATGGCTACACCTTC.